This TCR beta chain stems from a study of T cell responses to AZD1222 COVID-19 vaccine. Study as a whole: Timing groups of about 4 and about 12 weeks for second doses were pooled.

With 4 bases removed from V and 6 bases from J, the gap between germline ends came to 19 bases. CDR3 size: 16 residues. The germline V gene encodes CDR1 SGHRS and CDR2 YFSETQ. The protocol was immunoSEQ multiplex PCR, while the TCRdb copy is restricted to in-frame clones and leaves out a portion. Of 150,000 or so clones in the sample, around 90% were seen once. Findings and caveats of the study: Among the donors, most were white British and more were female, and clonal diversity was possibly underestimated. Only a handful of people who got AZD1222 tested seropositive at baseline. No repertoire was sampled before or during the peak T cell response, only after it.

Remarks on this clone: Its matching antigen is unknown.

The chain joins TRBV5-1 to TRBJ1-4; D perhaps matches TRBD1 (5 bases). The receptor was derived from an adult in good health. The sequencing used peripheral blood, collected on day 0 of AZD1222 vaccination. The CDR3 DNA sequence: TGCGCCAGCAGCCGAGGGTCCGGGGCCTGGTATGAAAAACTGTTTTTT. Encoded protein: CASSRGSGAWYEKLFF.